The present T cell receptor (beta chain) was sequenced within a study of response to subunit inactivated influenza vaccine. Each CDR3 protein is one row after TCRdb ran MiXCR on the RT-PCR reads. This sample has 630,000 or so distinct CDR3 sequences, with more than 15% found just once. A remark on this clonotype: What it recognizes is unknown.

V was shortened by 10 bases and J by 0 bases, with 12 bases between the two germline ends. CDR1 is MNHEY and CDR2 is SMNVEV in the germline V gene (reference sequence). The CDR3 runs 14 residues. Study-wide results and caveats: Authors suggested few new T cells are recruited by each seasonal influenza vaccination.

The chain employs TRBV27 and TRBJ1-4, with D unclear. The source is a man aged 50 to 59 who received an inactivated influenza vaccine. The material was PBMCs from blood, obtained about 11 days after vaccination. Written as DNA, the CDR3 is TGTGCCACCAGGAGAGAAGCAACTAATGAAAAACTGTTTTTT. This sequence encodes CATRREATNEKLFF.